The entry that follows covers one T cell receptor beta chain sequence. Its antigen is not known. The sample originates from a study of response to subunit inactivated influenza vaccine. The study's findings and limits: After each seasonal influenza vaccination, few new T cells are recruited, the authors suggested.

TCRdb passed the RT-PCR reads through MiXCR, listing each CDR3 protein once. The sample has approximately 480,000 distinct CDR3 sequences; approximately 11% are singletons. The germline gives CDR1 SEHNR, CDR2 FQNEAQ (reference sequence). The V gene end was trimmed by 8 bases and the J gene end by 0 bases; junction bases not matched to a gene: 10. This CDR3 comprises 16 residues. The starting material was PBMCs from blood, obtained roughly 6 weeks after vaccination. The V call is TRBV7-9, the J call TRBJ2-1; 7 nucleotides agree with TRBD2. The receptor comes from a man aged 45 to 65 who received an inactivated influenza vaccine. DNA for the CDR3: TGTGCCAGCGCTGGGGGACTATTAAACTCCTACAATGAGCAGTTCTTC. It translates to CASAGGLLNSYNEQFF.